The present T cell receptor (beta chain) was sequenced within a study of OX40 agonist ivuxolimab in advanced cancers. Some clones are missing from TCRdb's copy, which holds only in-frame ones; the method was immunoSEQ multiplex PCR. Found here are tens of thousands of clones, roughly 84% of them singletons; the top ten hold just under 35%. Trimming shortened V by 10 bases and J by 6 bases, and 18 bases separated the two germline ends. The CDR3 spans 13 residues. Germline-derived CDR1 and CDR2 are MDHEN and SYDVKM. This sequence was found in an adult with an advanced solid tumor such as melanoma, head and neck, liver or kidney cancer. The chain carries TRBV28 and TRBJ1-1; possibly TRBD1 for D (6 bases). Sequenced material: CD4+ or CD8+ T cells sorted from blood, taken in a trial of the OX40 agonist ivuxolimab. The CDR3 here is CATRIGGGPEAFF. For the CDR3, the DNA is TGTGCCACCAGAATCGGGGGCGGGCCTGAAGCTTTCTTT.